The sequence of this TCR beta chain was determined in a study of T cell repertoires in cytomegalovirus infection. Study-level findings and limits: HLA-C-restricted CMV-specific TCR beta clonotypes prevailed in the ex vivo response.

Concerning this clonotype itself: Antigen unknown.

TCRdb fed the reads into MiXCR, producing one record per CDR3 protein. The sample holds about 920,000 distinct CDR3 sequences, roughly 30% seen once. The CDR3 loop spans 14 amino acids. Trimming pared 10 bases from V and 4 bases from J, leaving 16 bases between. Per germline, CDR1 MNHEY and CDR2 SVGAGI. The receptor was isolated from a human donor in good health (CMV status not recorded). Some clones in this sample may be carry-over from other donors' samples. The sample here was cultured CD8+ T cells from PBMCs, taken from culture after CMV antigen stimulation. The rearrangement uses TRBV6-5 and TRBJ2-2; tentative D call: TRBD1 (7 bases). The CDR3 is CATNQGGGTGELFF. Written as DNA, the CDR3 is TGTGCCACCAACCAGGGGGGTGGCACCGGGGAGCTGTTTTTT.